A single T cell receptor (beta chain) is shown here with its context. Authors' data handling: How many nucleated cells were present was estimated from reference gene primer amplification. The table came from immunoSEQ multiplex PCR; TCRdb's copy has only in-frame clones and leaves some out. The D gene and trimming were derived from the DNA, and the V and J assignments and clone size from that table. The sample records around 250,000 clones, 83% being singletons. Germline CDR1 is WNHNN and CDR2 is SYGVQD (reference sequence). The ends lost 8 bases at V and 2 bases at J; junction bases unmatched: 5. The length of the CDR3 is 13 residues. This entry comes from a study of blood T cell repertoires in COVID-19. For the study at large: The study drew acute and convalescent COVID-19 samples from the United States, Italy and Spain. PBMCs, B-cell-depleted T cells, or T cells provided the cDNA or gDNA that made up the material.

This sequence joins TRBV10-1 and TRBJ2-7, with 8 bases aligning to TRBD1. The sample comprised peripheral blood. This TCR derives from a man between 35 and 55 years old with active or convalescent COVID-19. The CDR3 sequence: CASLGTGPYEQYF. The CDR3 DNA reads TGCGCCAGCCTCGGGACAGGACCCTACGAGCAGTACTTC.